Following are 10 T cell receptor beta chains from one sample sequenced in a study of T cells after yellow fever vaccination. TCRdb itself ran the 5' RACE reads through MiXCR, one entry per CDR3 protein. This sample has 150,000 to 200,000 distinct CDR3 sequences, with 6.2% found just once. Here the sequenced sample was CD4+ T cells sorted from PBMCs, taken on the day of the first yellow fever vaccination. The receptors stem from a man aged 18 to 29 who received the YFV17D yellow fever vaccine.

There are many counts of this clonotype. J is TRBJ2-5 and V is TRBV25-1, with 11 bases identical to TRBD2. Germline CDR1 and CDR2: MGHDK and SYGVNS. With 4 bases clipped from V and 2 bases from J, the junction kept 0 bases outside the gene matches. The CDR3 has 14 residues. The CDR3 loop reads CASSGLAGQETQYF. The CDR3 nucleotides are TGTGCCAGCAGTGGACTAGCGGGGCAAGAGACCCAGTACTTC.

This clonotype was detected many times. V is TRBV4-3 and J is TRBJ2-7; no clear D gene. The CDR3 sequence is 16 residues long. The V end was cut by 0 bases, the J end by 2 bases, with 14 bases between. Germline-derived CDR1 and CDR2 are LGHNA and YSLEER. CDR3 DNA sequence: TGCGCCAGCAGCCAAGATCGAGGTTTAACCACCTACGAGCAGTACGTC. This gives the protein CASSQDRGLTTYEQYV.

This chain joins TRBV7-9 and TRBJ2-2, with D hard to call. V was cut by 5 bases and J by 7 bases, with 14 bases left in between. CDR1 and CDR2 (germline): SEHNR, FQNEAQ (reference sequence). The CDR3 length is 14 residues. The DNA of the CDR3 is TGTGCCAGCAGCCCACGTTGGGATGACGGGGAGCTGTTTTTT. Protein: CASSPRWDDGELFF.

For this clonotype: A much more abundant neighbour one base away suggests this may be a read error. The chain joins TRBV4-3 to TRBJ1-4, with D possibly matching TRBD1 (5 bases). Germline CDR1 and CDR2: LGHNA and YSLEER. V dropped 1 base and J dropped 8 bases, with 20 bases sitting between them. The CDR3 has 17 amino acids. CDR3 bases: TGCGCCAGCAGCCAAGGGGCATGGGACTACATGAGCGAAAAACTGTTTTTT. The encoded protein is CASSQGAWDYMSEKLFF.

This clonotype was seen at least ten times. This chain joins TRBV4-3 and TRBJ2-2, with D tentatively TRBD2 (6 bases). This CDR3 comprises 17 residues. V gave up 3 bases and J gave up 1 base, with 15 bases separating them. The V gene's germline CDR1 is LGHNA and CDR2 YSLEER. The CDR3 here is CASSQGGTAGNTGELFF. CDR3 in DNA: TGCGCCAGCAGCCAGGGAGGAACCGCGGGGAACACCGGGGAGCTGTTTTTT.

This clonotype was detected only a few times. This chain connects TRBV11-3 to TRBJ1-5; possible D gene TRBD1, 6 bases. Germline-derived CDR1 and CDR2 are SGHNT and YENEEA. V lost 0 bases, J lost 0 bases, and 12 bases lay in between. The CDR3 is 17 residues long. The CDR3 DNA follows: TGTGCCAGCAGCTTAGATATAGGACAGCGTAGCAATCAGCCCCAGCATTTT. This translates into CASSLDIGQRSNQPQHF.

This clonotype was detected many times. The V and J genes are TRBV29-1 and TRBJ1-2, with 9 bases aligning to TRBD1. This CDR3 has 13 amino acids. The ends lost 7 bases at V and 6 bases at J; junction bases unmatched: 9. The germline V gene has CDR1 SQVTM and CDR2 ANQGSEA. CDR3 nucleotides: TGCAGCGATGGTGGGACAGGGCTAAATGGCTACACCTTC. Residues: CSDGGTGLNGYTF.

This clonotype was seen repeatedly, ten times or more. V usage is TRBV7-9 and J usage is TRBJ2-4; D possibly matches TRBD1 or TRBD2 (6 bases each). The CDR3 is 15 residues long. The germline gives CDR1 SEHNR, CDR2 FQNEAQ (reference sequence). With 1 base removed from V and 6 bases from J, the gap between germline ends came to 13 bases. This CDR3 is CASSLDSGGGNIQYF. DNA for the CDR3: TGTGCCAGCAGCTTAGACTCTGGAGGGGGAAACATTCAGTACTTC.

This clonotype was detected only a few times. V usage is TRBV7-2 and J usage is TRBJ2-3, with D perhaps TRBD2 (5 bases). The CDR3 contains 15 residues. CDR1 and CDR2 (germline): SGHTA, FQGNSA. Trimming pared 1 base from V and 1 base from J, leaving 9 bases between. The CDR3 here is CASSLGTPRTDTQYF. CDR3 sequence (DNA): TGTGCCAGCAGCTTAGGGACTCCCCGCACAGATACGCAGTATTTT.

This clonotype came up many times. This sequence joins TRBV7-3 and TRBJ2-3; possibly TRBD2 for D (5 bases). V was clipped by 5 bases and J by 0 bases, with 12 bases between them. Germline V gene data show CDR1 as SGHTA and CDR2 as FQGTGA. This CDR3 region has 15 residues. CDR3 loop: CASSPGGGSTDTQYF. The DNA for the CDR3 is TGTGCCAGCAGCCCTGGTGGCGGGAGCACAGATACGCAGTATTTT.